This entry describes one T cell receptor (beta chain). Its specific antigen is unknown. No base qualities exist here, and no much larger clone lies one base off it. Library construction relied on the immunoSEQ multiplex PCR assay. For TCR sequencing, RNA was extracted from every sample and reverse transcribed into cDNA to serve as template. SuperScript III was used for first-strand cDNA synthesis, primed with a 2:1 mix of oligo-dT and random hexamers. A synthetic immune receptor repertoire was used to measure amplification bias, and any remaining bias was corrected computationally. Per the authors' processing: After raw reads were preprocessed to remove errors, the CDR3 was defined following IMGT conventions as running from the conserved cysteine to phenylalanine. Clonality was computed by normalizing Shannon entropy by log2 of the number of productive unique TCRs and subtracting the result from 1. Whether each scalp clone was CD4 or CD8 was inferred by checking scalp TCRbeta sequences against the CD4 and CD8 repertoires from sorted blood. Here the immuneACCESS table is served through TCRdb, limited to in-frame sequences with V and J called. Missing clones are a known gap in these copies; in checked studies unresolved V genes cover under half, and the rest lacks a known reason. V, J and clone size are those of that table, while D and trimming were read from the DNA. The sample table shows approximately 180,000 clones, and 63% are seen once. The top ten clones comprise 1.5% to 2% of the sample.

Explained via the paper, the time point label denotes: baseline before oral tofacitinib. From alopecia areata patients, peripheral blood was collected along with lesional scalp punch biopsies. PBMCs were isolated by density centrifugation and stained for CD3, CD4 and CD8, and CD4+ and CD8+ T cells were sorted on a FACSAria. These data are taken from a study of CD8+ T cells in alopecia areata listed by TCRdb under 2018. Looking at the study overall: Treated patients were enrolled in an open-label pilot trial of oral tofacitinib, 5 to 10 mg twice daily, for moderate-to-severe alopecia areata. Patients stayed on tofacitinib for 6 to 18 months and then had 6 months of follow-up off drug so that delayed response and recurrence could be assessed. To study T cell clonal expansion in alopecia areata, the researchers applied high-throughput TCRbeta sequencing to both the C3H/HeJ mouse model and human patients. Human TCRbeta sequencing covered scalp tissue and sorted CD4+ and CD8+ peripheral blood T cells from patchy and totalis/universalis alopecia areata patients and healthy controls. Tofacitinib-treated patients had biopsies at baseline and at 4 and 24 weeks of treatment, with a later scalp biopsy in several patients. Scalp clonality was compared among normal scalp (n=4), patchy alopecia areata scalp (n=8), and alopecia totalis/universalis scalp (n=8). RNA was obtained with the PAXgene miRNA kit for fixed scalp, the miRNeasy kit for PBMCs, and the RNeasy kit for mouse skin. Amplification of TCRbeta CDR3 regions was done by immunoSEQ multiplex PCR using 35 Vbeta forward primers and 13 Jbeta reverse primers.

The full study reports these points: Lesional scalp, especially in alopecia totalis/universalis, showed higher clonality and more expanded CD8+ clones than normal scalp, suggesting antigenic drive. Scalp TCR repertoire analysis is complicated because resident alphabeta T cells in normal human skin are also sequenced, whereas mouse skin is dominated by gammadelta T cells. Compared with mice, TCR sequences shared between patients were less clear, possibly partly because of HLA diversity across the patient population.

The CDR3, from cysteine to phenylalanine, totals 18 residues. CDR3 DNA only is kept here, 54 bases in frame from base 1. Cut back by 0 bases and 8 bases, the V and J ends lie 22 bases apart. From the germline V gene, CDR1 is MGHRA and CDR2 is YSYEKL. The sequence derives from a human donor with alopecia areata. The material sequenced was CD4+ T cells sorted from blood, taken at week 0. The chain joins TRBV4-1 to TRBJ2-2; a tentative D match to TRBD1 spans 5 bases. Here is the DNA: TGCGCCAGCAGCCAAGATCCTTCCCCAGGGCCGGCCCTTGGGGAGCTGTTTTTT. Translated, this gives CASSQDPSPGPALGELFF.